Below, one TCR beta chain is given with its context. This CDR3 is also generated by other DNA sequences in the sample. This specimen belongs to a study of radiotherapy plus CTLA-4 blockade in lung cancer. Clones were sequenced by immunoSEQ multiplex PCR, and TCRdb holds only the in-frame ones, with some missing. The sample has roughly 73,000 clones, over 75% seen once. Per germline, CDR1 SGHAT and CDR2 FQNNGV. The CDR3 sequence is 12 residues long. The V end was cut by 3 bases, the J end by 3 bases, with 2 bases between. V usage is TRBV11-2 and J usage is TRBJ2-2, with unresolved D. This clonotype originated in a human donor with non-small cell lung cancer that progressed on radiotherapy plus ipilimumab. The source material was peripheral blood, sampled from a patient treated with radiotherapy plus ipilimumab. The CDR3 is CASSLDTGELFF. DNA for the CDR3: TGTGCCAGCAGCTTGGACACCGGGGAGCTGTTTTTT. Full variable domain (remainder filled in from reference TRBV11-2 and TRBJ2-2): EAGVAQSPRYKIIEKRQSVAFWCNPISGHATLYWYQQILGQGPKLLIQFQNNGVVDDSQLPKDRFSAERLKGVDSTLKIQPAKLEDSAVYLCASSLDTGELFFGEGSRLTVL.